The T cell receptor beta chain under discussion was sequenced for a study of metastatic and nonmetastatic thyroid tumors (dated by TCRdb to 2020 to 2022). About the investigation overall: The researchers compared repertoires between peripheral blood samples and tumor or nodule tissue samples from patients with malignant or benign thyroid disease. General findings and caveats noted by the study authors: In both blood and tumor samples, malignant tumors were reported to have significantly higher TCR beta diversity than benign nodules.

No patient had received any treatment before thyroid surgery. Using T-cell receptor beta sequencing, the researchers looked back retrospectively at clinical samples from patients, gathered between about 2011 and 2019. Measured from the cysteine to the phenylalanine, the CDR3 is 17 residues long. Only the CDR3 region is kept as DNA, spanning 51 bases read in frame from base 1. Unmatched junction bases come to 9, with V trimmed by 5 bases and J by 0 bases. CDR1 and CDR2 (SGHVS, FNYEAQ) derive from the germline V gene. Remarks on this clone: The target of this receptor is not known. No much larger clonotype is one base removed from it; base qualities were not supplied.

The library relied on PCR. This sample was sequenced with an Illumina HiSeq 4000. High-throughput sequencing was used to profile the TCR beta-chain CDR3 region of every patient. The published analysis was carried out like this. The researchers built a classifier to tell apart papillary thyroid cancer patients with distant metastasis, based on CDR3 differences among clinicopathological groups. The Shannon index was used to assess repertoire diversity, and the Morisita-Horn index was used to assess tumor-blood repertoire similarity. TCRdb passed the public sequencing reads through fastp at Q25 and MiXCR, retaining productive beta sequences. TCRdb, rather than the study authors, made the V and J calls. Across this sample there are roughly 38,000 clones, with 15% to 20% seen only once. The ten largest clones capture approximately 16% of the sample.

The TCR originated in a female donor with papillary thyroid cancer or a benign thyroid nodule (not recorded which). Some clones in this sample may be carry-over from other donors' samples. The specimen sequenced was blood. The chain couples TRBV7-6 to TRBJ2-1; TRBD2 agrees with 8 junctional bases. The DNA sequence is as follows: TGTGCCAGCAGCCCGCGACTAGCGTCGAGCTCCTACAATGAGCAGTTCTTC. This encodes CASSPRLASSSYNEQFF. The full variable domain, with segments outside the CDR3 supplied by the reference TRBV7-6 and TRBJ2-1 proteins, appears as GAGVSQSPRYKVTKRGQDVALRCDPISGHVSLYWYRQALGQGPEFLTYFNYEAQQDKSGLPNDRFSAERPEGSISTLTIQRTEQRDSAMYRCASSPRLASSSYNEQFFGPGTRLTVL.